This TCR beta chain comes out of a study of T cell repertoires in cytomegalovirus infection. In its sample, this clonotype was seen a few times. V lost 6 bases, J lost 1 base, and 16 bases lay in between. Germline V CDR1 and CDR2: MNHEY, SVGAGI. CDR3 length: 16 residues. TCRdb reprocessed the reads via MiXCR and lists one record per CDR3 protein. The sample carries 150,000 to 200,000 distinct CDR3 sequences, about a sixth recorded once. This receptor was obtained from a human donor in good health (CMV status not recorded). Some clones in this sample may be carry-over from other donors' samples. Sequenced material: CD8+ T cells from PBMCs. The chain combines TRBV6-5 with TRBJ2-1, with D possibly matching TRBD2 (6 bases). This chain's CDR3 is CASSSLTSWSYNEQFF. As DNA, the CDR3 is TGTGCCAGCAGCTCTCTGACTAGTTGGTCCTACAATGAGCAGTTCTTC.